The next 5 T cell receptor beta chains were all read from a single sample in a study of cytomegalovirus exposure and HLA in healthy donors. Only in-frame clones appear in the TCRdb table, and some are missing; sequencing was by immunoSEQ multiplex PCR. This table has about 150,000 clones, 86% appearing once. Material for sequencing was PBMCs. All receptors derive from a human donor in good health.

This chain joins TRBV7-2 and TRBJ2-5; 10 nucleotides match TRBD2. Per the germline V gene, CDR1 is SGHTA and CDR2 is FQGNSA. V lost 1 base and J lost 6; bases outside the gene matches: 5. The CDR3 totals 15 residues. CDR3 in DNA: TGTGCCAGCAGCTTAGAGGCTAGCGGGGGAAAGACCCAGTACTTC. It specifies CASSLEASGGKTQYF.

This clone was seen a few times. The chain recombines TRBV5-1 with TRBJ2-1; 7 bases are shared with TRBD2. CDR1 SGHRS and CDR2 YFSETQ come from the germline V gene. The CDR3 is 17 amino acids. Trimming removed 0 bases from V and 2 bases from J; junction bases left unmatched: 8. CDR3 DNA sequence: TGCGCCAGCAGCTTGGAGACTTCTAGCGGCACCTACAATGAGCAGTTCTTC. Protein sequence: CASSLETSSGTYNEQFF.

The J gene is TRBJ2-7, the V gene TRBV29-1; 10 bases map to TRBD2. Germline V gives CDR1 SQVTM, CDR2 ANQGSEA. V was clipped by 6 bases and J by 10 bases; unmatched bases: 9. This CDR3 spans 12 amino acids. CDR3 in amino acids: CSVPMSGGDQYF. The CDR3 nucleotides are TGCAGCGTCCCGATGAGCGGGGGGGATCAGTACTTC.

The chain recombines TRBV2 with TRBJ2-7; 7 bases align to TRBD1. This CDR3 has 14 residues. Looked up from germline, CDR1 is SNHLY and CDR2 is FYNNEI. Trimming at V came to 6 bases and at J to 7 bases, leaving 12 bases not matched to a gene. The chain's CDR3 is CASSDYDRVREQYF. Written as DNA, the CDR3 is TGTGCCAGCAGCGACTACGACAGGGTAAGGGAGCAGTACTTC.

CDR3 nucleotides: TGTGCCAGCATGGTAGGGGGACAATTACCCTATGGCTACACCTTC. It codes for CASMVGGQLPYGYTF. The chain is built from TRBV28 and TRBJ1-2; tentatively, D is TRBD1 (6 bases). CDR1 is MDHEN, CDR2 SYDVKM, per germline. This CDR3 contains 15 residues. Trimming removed 7 bases at V and 4 bases at J, with 19 bases between.